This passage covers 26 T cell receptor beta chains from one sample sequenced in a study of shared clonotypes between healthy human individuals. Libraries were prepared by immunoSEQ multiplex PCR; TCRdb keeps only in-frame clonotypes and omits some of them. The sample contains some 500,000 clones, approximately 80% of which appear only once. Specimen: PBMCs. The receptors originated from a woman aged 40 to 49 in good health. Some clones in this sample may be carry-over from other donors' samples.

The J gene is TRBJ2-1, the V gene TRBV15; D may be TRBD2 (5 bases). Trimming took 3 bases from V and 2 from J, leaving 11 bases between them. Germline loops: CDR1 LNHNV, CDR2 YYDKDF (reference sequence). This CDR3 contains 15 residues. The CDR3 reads CATSSVARPYNEQFF. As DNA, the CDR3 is TGTGCCACCAGCAGCGTAGCGAGGCCCTACAATGAGCAGTTCTTC.

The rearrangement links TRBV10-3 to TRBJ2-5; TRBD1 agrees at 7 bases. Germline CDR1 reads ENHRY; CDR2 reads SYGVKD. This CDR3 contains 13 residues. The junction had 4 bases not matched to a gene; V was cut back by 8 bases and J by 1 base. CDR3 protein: CAIAGTVQETQYF. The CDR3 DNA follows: TGTGCCATCGCCGGGACAGTCCAAGAGACCCAGTACTTC.

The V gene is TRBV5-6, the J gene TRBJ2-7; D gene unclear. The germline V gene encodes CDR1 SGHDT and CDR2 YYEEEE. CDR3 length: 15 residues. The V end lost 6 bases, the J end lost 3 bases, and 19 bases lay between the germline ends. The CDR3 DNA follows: TGTGCCAGCACGCCGGGCCTAAGGGTTGACTACGAGCAGTACTTC. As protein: CASTPGLRVDYEQYF.

CDR3 sequence (DNA): TGTGCCAGCAGCTTAAAACTAGCGGGAGCTCCCGAGCAGTACTTC. Amino acid sequence: CASSLKLAGAPEQYF. The chain uses TRBV7-2 and TRBJ2-7, with 11 positions matching TRBD2. The CDR3 is 15 residues long. With 2 bases clipped from V and 6 bases from J, the junction kept 6 bases outside the gene matches. CDR1 is SGHTA and CDR2 is FQGNSA in the germline V gene.

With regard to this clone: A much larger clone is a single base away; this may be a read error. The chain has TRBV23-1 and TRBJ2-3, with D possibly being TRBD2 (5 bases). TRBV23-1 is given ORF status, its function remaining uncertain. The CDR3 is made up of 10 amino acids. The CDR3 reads CAPMNHWECF. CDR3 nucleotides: TGCGCCCCAATGAACCATTGGGAGTGTTTT.

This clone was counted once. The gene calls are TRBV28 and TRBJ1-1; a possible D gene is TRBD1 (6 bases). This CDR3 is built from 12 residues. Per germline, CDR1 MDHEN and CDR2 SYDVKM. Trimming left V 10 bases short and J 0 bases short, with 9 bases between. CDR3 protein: CATGGMNTEAFF. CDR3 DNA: TGTGCCACTGGGGGCATGAACACTGAAGCTTTCTTT. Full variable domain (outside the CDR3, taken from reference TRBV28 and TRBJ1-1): DVKVTQSSRYLVKRTGEKVFLECVQDMDHENMFWYRQDPGLGLRLIYFSYDVKMKEKGDIPEGYSVSREKKERFSLILESASTNQTSMYLCATGGMNTEAFFGQGTRLTVV.

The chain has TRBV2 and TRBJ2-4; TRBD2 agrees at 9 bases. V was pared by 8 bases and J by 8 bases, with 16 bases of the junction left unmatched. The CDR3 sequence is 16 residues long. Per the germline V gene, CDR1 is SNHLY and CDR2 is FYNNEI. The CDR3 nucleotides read TGTGCCAGCTCCCTTATGGGGCGGGAGGGCGTGGACATTCAGTACTTC. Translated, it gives CASSLMGREGVDIQYF.

The CDR3 spells CASSFGQGSTDTQYF. The CDR3 DNA reads TGTGCCAGCAGCTTCGGACAGGGTAGCACAGATACGCAGTATTTT. The chain combines TRBV11-1 with TRBJ2-3; 8 nucleotides align to TRBD1. In germline, CDR1 is SGHAT, CDR2 FQDESV (reference sequence). This CDR3 spans 15 amino acids. After removal of 3 bases from V and 0 bases from J, the junction contained 2 bases not matched to a gene.

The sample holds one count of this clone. CDR3: CASSSLGGVGSSYNEQFF. The DNA for the CDR3 is TGTGCCAGCAGCTCCCTCGGCGGGGTGGGTAGCTCCTACAATGAGCAGTTCTTC. The chain has TRBV5-6 and TRBJ2-1; possible D gene TRBD2, 6 bases. This CDR3 region has 18 residues. V was cut by 3 bases and J by 0 bases, with 19 bases left in between. Looked up from germline, CDR1 is SGHDT and CDR2 is YYEEEE.

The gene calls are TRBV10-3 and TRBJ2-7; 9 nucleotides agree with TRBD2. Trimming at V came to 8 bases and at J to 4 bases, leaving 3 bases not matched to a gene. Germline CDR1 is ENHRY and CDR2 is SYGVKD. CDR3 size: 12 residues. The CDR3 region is CAIRSGRYEQYF. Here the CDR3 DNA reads TGTGCCATCCGGAGCGGGAGGTACGAGCAGTACTTC.

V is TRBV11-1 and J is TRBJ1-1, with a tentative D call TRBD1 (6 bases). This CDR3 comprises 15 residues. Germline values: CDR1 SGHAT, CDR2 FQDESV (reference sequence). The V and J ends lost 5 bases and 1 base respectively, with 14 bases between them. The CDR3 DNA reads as TGTGCCAGCAGCCCCGGACAGACTCAGAACACTGAAGCTTTCTTT. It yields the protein CASSPGQTQNTEAFF.

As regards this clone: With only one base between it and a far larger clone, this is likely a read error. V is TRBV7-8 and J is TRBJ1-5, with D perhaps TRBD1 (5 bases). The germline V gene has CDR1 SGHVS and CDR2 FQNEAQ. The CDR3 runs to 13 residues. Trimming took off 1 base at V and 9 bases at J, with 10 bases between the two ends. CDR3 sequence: CASSLEGGAPQHF. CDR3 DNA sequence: TGTGCCAGCAGCTTAGAAGGAGGGGCGCCCCAGCATTTT.

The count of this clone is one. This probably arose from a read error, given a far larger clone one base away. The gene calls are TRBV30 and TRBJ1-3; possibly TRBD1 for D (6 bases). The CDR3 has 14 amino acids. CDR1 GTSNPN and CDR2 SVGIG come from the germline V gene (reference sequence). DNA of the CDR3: TGTGCCTGGAGACAGGGTTACTCTGGAAACACCATATGTTTT. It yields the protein CAWRQGYSGNTICF.

CDR3 in DNA: TGCGCCAGCAGGGGCCACTTTTACGAGCAGTACTTC. This encodes CASRGHFYEQYF. The chain joins TRBV23-1 to TRBJ2-7; no clear D gene. TRBV23-1 is an open reading frame, and its role is uncertain. The CDR3 length is 12 residues. V shed 6 bases and J shed 4 bases, with 10 bases lying between them.

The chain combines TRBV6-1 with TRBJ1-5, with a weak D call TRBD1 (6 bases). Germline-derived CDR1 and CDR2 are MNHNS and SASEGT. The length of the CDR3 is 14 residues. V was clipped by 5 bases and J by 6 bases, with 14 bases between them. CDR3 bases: TGTGCCAGCAGTCCCCGTGAGGGGGGTCAGCCCCAGCATTTT. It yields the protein CASSPREGGQPQHF.

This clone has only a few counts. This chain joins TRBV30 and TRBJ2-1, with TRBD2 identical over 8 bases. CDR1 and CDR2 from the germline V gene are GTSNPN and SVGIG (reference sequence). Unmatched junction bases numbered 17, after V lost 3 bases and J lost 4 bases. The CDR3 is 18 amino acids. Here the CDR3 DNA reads TGTGCCTGGAGGGAGGGACTAGTCTCTTGGAGCGGATACAATGAGCAGTTCTTC. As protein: CAWREGLVSWSGYNEQFF.

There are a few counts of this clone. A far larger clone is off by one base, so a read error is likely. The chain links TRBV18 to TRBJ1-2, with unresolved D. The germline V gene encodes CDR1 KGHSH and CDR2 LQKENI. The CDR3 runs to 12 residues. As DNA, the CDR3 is TGTACCAGCTCACCACCAGACTATGGCTACACCTTC. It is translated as CTSSPPDYGYTF.

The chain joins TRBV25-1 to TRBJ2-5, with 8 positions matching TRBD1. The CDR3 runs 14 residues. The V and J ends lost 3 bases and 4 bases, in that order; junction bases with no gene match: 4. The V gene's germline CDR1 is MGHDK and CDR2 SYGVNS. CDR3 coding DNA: TGTGCCAGCAGTGAGGGACAGGAGGTAGAGACCCAGTACTTC. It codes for CASSEGQEVETQYF.

The chain's CDR3 is CASSNQNTIYF. In nucleotides, the CDR3 is TGTGCCAGCAGCAACCAGAACACCATATATTTT. The rearrangement uses TRBV7-9 and TRBJ1-3; D unclear. The CDR3 length is 11 residues. V lost 5 bases and J 7 bases, leaving 6 bases between the germline ends. The germline V gene has CDR1 SEHNR and CDR2 FQNEAQ (reference sequence).

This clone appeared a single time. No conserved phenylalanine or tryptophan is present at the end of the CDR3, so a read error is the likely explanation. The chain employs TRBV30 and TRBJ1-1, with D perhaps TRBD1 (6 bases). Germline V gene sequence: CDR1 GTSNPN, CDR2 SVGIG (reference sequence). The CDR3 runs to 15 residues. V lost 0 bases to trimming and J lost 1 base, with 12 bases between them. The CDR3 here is CAWSVPVRGNTEAFL. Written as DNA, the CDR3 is TGTGCCTGGAGTGTACCAGTCAGGGGGAACACTGAAGCTTTCCTT.

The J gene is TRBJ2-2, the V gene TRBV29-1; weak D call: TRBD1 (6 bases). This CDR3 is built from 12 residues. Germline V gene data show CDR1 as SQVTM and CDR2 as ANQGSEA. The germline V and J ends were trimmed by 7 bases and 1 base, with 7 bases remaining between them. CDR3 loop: CSGDKNTGELFF. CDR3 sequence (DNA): TGCAGCGGGGACAAGAACACCGGGGAGCTGTTTTTT.

CDR3 nucleotides: TGTGCCTGGACAGGGGGTGGGAGTATCTACGAGCAGTACTTC. It encodes CAWTGGGSIYEQYF. The J gene is TRBJ2-7, the V gene TRBV30, with 7 positions matching TRBD1. This CDR3 has 14 residues. Germline CDR1 and CDR2: GTSNPN and SVGIG (reference sequence). J was trimmed by 3 bases and V by 4 bases; bases with no gene match: 9.

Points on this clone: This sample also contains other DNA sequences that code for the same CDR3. The chain's CDR3 is CASSFQGSYEQYF. The CDR3 DNA sequence: TGCGCCAGCAGCTTTCAAGGTTCCTACGAGCAGTACTTC. The chain carries TRBV5-1 and TRBJ2-7; D unresolved. V was pared by 2 bases and J by 1 base, with 7 bases between. Per germline, CDR1 SGHRS and CDR2 YFSETQ. This CDR3 spans 13 amino acids.

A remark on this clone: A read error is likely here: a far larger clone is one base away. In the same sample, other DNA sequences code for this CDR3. CDR3 amino acids: CASSGQLNTEAFF. CDR3 sequence (DNA): TGTGCTAGCAGCGGACAGCTGAACACTGAAGCTTTCTTT. The chain joins TRBV7-8 to TRBJ1-1; D may be TRBD1 (6 bases). Germline-derived CDR1 and CDR2 are SGHVS and FQNEAQ. The CDR3 covers 13 residues.

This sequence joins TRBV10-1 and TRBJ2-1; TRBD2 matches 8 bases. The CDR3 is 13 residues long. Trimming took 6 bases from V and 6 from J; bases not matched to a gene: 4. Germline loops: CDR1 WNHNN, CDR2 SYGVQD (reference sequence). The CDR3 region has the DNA TGCGCCAGCAGCCTCACTAGCGGCAATGAGCAGTTCTTC. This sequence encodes CASSLTSGNEQFF.

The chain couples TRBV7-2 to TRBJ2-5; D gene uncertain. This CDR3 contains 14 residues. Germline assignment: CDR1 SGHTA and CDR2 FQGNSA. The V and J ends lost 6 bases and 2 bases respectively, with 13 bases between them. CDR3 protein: CASSLTTAQETQYF. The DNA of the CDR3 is TGTGCCAGCAGTCTAACGACGGCACAAGAGACCCAGTACTTC.